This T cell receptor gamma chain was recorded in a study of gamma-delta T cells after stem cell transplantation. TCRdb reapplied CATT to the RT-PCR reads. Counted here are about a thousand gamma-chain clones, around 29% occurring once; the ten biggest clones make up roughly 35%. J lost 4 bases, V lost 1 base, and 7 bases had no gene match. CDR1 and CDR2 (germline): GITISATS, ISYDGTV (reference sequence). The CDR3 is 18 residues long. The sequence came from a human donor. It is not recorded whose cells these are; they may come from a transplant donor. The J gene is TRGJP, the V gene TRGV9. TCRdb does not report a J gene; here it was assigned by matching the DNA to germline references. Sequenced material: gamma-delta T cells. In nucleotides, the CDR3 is TGTGCCTTGTGGGAGGTCAGAGTACAAGAGTTGGGCAAAAAAATCAAGGTATTT. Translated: CALWEVRVQELGKKIKVF.